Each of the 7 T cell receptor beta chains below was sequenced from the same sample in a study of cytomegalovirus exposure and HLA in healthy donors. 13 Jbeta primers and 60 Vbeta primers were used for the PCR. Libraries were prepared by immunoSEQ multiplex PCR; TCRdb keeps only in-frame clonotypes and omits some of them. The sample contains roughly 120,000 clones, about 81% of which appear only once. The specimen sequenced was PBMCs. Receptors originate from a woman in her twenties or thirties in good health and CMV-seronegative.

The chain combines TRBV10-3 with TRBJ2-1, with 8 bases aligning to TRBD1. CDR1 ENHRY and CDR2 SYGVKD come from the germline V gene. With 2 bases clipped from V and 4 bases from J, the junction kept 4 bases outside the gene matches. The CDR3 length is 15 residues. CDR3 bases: TGTGCCATCAGTGAGGGAGGGACAGGTTACAATGAGCAGTTCTTC. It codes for CAISEGGTGYNEQFF.

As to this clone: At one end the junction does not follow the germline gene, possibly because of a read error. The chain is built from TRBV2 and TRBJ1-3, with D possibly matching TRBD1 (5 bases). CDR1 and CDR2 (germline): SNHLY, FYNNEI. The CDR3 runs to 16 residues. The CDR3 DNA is TGTGCCAGCAGGGAAGGGACTGCCGCTTCTGGAAACACCATATATTTT. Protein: CASREGTAASGNTIYF.

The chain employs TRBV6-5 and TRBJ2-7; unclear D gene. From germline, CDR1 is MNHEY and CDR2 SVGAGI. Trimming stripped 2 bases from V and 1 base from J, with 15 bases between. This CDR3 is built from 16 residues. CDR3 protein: CASSYAGLAASYEQYF. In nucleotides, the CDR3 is TGTGCCAGCAGTTACGCCGGGTTGGCAGCGTCCTACGAGCAGTACTTC.

The CDR3 DNA follows: TGTGCCAGCAGCTCACTACAGGGGAAGGGCGGGGAGCTGTTTTTT. This sequence encodes CASSSLQGKGGELFF. The V gene is TRBV9, the J gene TRBJ2-2; TRBD1 agrees at 7 bases. Unmatched junction bases numbered 10, after V lost 4 bases and J lost 7 bases. CDR1 SGDLS and CDR2 YYNGEE come from the germline V gene. This CDR3 region has 15 residues.

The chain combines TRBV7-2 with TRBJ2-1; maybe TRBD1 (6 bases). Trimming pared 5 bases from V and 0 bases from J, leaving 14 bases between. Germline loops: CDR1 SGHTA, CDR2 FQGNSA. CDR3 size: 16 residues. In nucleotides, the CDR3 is TGTGCCAGCAGCCAACGGACAGCTCACTCCTACAATGAGCAGTTCTTC. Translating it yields CASSQRTAHSYNEQFF. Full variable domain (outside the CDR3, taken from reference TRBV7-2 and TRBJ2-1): GAGVSQSPSNKVTEKGKDVELRCDPISGHTALYWYRQSLGQGLEFLIYFQGNSAPDKSGLPSDRFSAERTGGSVSTLTIQRTQQEDSAVYLCASSQRTAHSYNEQFFGPGTRLTVL.

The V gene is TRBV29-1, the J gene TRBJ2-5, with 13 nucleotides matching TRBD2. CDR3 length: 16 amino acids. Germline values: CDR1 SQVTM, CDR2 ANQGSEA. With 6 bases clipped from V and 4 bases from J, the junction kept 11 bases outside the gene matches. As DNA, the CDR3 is TGCAGCGTAGACGGTGGACTAGCGGGAGATGGAGAGACCCAGTACTTC. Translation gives CSVDGGLAGDGETQYF.

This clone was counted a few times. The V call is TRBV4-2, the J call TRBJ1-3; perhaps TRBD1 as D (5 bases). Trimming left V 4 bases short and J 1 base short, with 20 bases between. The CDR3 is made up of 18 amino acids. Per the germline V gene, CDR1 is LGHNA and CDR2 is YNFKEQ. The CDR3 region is CASSPRLPDSKSGNTIYF. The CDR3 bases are TGTGCCAGCAGCCCCAGACTCCCCGACAGTAAGTCTGGAAACACCATATATTTT.